Each of the 29 T cell receptor beta chains below was sequenced from the same sample in a study of cytomegalovirus exposure and HLA in healthy donors. Primers for the PCR totalled 60 Vbeta and 13 Jbeta. Repertoires were generated with immunoSEQ multiplex PCR, while TCRdb's copy carries only in-frame clones and drops some. There are over 150,000 clones in the sample; about 85% occur only once, and about 8.3% lies in the top ten. Sequences were obtained from PBMCs. These receptors all stem from a man aged 30 to 45 in good health and CMV-seropositive.

This rearrangement joins TRBV28 to TRBJ2-7, with D maybe TRBD2 (5 bases). This CDR3 is 13 amino acids long. Germline V gives CDR1 MDHEN, CDR2 SYDVKM. Trimming cost V 2 bases and J 5 bases, with 10 bases left between them. The CDR3 here is CASSLTGIDEQYF. The CDR3 DNA follows: TGTGCCAGCAGTTTAACCGGGATTGACGAGCAGTACTTC.

The V gene is TRBV7-9, the J gene TRBJ1-1, with D possibly matching TRBD1 (5 bases). The CDR3 covers 16 residues. Germline lookup yields CDR1 SEHNR and CDR2 FQNEAQ (reference sequence). With 5 bases removed from V and 2 bases from J, the gap between germline ends came to 18 bases. The CDR3 reads CASSPSDMGQNTEAFF. The CDR3 DNA sequence: TGTGCCAGCAGCCCCTCCGACATGGGGCAAAACACTGAAGCTTTCTTT.

This clone was picked up a small number of times. The chain has TRBV6-4 and TRBJ2-2, with 10 nucleotides matching TRBD1. V lost 4 bases, J lost 4 bases, and 0 bases stayed unmatched. CDR3 length: 14 residues. Germline values: CDR1 MRHNA, CDR2 SNTAGT. The CDR3 DNA reads TGTGCCAGCAGTGGGACAGGGGGCACCGGGGAGCTGTTTTTT. Amino acid sequence: CASSGTGGTGELFF.

The chain joins TRBV2 to TRBJ2-3, with no clear D. The germline V gene encodes CDR1 SNHLY and CDR2 FYNNEI. The length of the CDR3 is 14 residues. V lost 8 bases and J lost 0, with 12 bases in between. This CDR3 reads CASLSATSTDTQYF. The CDR3 DNA is TGTGCCAGCCTGAGCGCCACTAGCACAGATACGCAGTATTTT.

V is TRBV29-1 and J is TRBJ2-5; 8 nucleotides line up with TRBD2. V shed 6 bases and J 2 bases; nucleotides not matched to a gene: 5. There are 13 residues in the CDR3. From germline, CDR1 is SQVTM and CDR2 ANQGSEA. The CDR3 protein is CSVRVAGQETQYF. In DNA form, the CDR3 reads TGCAGCGTCCGAGTAGCGGGACAAGAGACCCAGTACTTC.

This chain uses TRBV14 with TRBJ1-1, with D uncertain. The germline V gene encodes CDR1 SGHDN and CDR2 FVKESK. Trimming shortened V by 4 bases and J by 3 bases, and 15 bases separated the two germline ends. CDR3 length equals 15 residues. CDR3 sequence: CASSRRGAGDTEAFF. CDR3 bases: TGTGCCAGCAGCCGACGGGGTGCCGGGGACACTGAAGCTTTCTTT.

This chain joins TRBV15 and TRBJ2-7; D possibly corresponds to TRBD1 (6 bases). Trimming pared 0 bases from V and 0 bases from J, leaving 15 bases between. Germline-derived CDR1 and CDR2 are LNHNV and YYDKDF (reference sequence). This CDR3 is 17 amino acids long. CDR3: CATSRDRWQGRSYEQYF. The CDR3 DNA reads TGTGCCACCAGCAGAGATAGGTGGCAGGGGCGCTCCTACGAGCAGTACTTC.

In the case of this clone: The identical CDR3 is also encoded by other nucleotide sequences in the sample. The gene calls are TRBV11-2 and TRBJ2-5; 10 nucleotides agree with TRBD1. The germline V gene has CDR1 SGHAT and CDR2 FQNNGV. The V segment lost 3 bases and the J segment 4 bases; nucleotides outside the gene matches: 5. This CDR3 region has 15 residues. CDR3: CASSLSTGGGETQYF. The CDR3 DNA reads TGTGCCAGCAGCTTGTCGACAGGGGGCGGAGAGACCCAGTACTTC.

In this sample, this clone turned up a few times. The genes are TRBV28 and TRBJ2-7, with 7 bases that match TRBD1. This CDR3 spans 13 amino acids. V lost 8 bases, J lost 2 bases, and 6 bases stayed unmatched. The germline gives CDR1 MDHEN, CDR2 SYDVKM. CDR3 loop: CASGKGATYEQYF. Written as DNA, the CDR3 is TGTGCCAGCGGGAAGGGGGCCACCTACGAGCAGTACTTC.

The CDR3 is CAWSLAAGVGEQYF. For the CDR3, the DNA is TGTGCCTGGAGTTTGGCAGCGGGAGTGGGCGAGCAGTACTTC. V and J are TRBV30 and TRBJ2-7; 8 bases are shared with TRBD2. V lost 2 bases, J lost 6 bases, and 9 bases stayed unmatched. The germline gives CDR1 GTSNPN, CDR2 SVGIG (reference sequence). The CDR3 consists of 14 residues.

The rearrangement links TRBV29-1 to TRBJ2-1, with 7 bases lining up with TRBD1. CDR1 is SQVTM, CDR2 ANQGSEA, per germline. V dropped 1 base and J dropped 0; count of bases not matched to a gene: 6. The CDR3 totals 16 residues. The CDR3 is CSVEGFDRASYNEQFF. The CDR3 region has the DNA TGCAGCGTTGAAGGATTCGACAGGGCCTCCTACAATGAGCAGTTCTTC.

The chain combines TRBV5-1 with TRBJ2-2, with 12 bases matching TRBD1. This CDR3 is built from 16 residues. Trimming at V came to 4 bases and at J to 5 bases, leaving 6 bases not matched to a gene. Germline loops: CDR1 SGHRS, CDR2 YFSETQ. The chain's CDR3 is CASSPGDRGRTGELFF. The CDR3 DNA sequence: TGCGCCAGCAGCCCAGGGGACAGGGGGCGTACCGGGGAGCTGTTTTTT.

This clone was seen more than once but under ten times. The chain joins TRBV25-1 to TRBJ1-1; the D gene is possibly TRBD1 (5 bases). CDR1 and CDR2 from the germline V gene are MGHDK and SYGVNS. Trimming left V 8 bases short and J 3 bases short, with 22 bases between. CDR3 length: 16 residues. DNA of the CDR3: TGTGCCAGCCGGTCGGGCCAGGGATCGGCGTACACTGAAGCTTTCTTT. This gives the protein CASRSGQGSAYTEAFF.

Here the CDR3 DNA reads TGTGCCAGCAGCCCGGGACAGGGGGATGAAAAACTGTTTTTT. Its protein product is CASSPGQGDEKLFF. The chain recombines TRBV11-2 with TRBJ1-4, with 11 bases fitting TRBD1. The J segment lost 6 bases and the V segment lost 5 bases, leaving 2 bases of the junction unmatched. The CDR3 totals 14 residues. In germline, CDR1 is SGHAT, CDR2 FQNNGV.

Notes on this clone: One end of the junction is discordant with germline, which a read error may explain. J is TRBJ2-7 and V is TRBV7-7; 9 nucleotides align to TRBD1. Germline CDR1 is SSHAT and CDR2 is FNYEAQ (reference sequence). The CDR3 extends over 16 amino acids. The DNA of the CDR3 is TGTGCTAAACCGGGACAGGGTCCATCCCACTCCCACGAGCAGTACTTC. Protein: CAKPGQGPSHSHEQYF. The full variable domain, in which reference TRBV7-7 and TRBJ2-7 provide the parts outside the CDR3, is GAGVSQSPRYKVTKRGQDVTLRCDPISSHATLYWYQQALGQGPEFLTYFNYEAQPDKSGLPSDRFSAERPEGSISTLTIQRTEQRDSAMYRCAKPGQGPSHSHEQYFGPGTRLTVT.

The chain recombines TRBV28 with TRBJ2-6; the match to TRBD2 covers 7 bases. CDR3 length: 18 amino acids. Germline V gene sequence: CDR1 MDHEN, CDR2 SYDVKM. Losses at the gene ends were 1 base for V and 0 bases for J; bases not matched to a gene: 6. The CDR3 sequence is CASSLFGGGISGANVLTF. CDR3 DNA: TGTGCCAGCAGTTTATTTGGGGGGGGGATCTCTGGGGCCAACGTCCTGACTTTC.

The CDR3 region is CASSLGVSEWNEQFF. DNA of the CDR3: TGTGCCAGCAGCTTAGGGGTTAGCGAGTGGAATGAGCAGTTCTTC. The chain carries TRBV7-9 and TRBJ2-1; a weak D match, TRBD2 (5 bases). Trimming left V 1 base short and J 7 bases short, with 14 bases between. Per the germline V gene, CDR1 is SEHNR and CDR2 is FQNEAQ (reference sequence). The CDR3 covers 15 residues.

DNA of the CDR3: TGTGCCAGTAGTACCATCACAGGGGGGACTGAAGCTTTCTTT. This codes for CASSTITGGTEAFF. The V gene is TRBV19, the J gene TRBJ1-1, with 8 positions matching TRBD1. Per germline, CDR1 LNHDA and CDR2 SQIVND (reference sequence). Trimming took 4 bases from V and 5 from J; bases not matched to a gene: 6. CDR3 length equals 14 residues. Using reference TRBV19 and TRBJ1-1 for the parts outside the CDR3, the full variable domain is DGGITQSPKYLFRKEGQNVTLSCEQNLNHDAMYWYRQDPGQGLRLIYYSQIVNDFQKGDIAEGYSVSREKKESFPLTVTSAQKNPTAFYLCASSTITGGTEAFFGQGTRLTVV.

The rearrangement joins TRBV6-6 to TRBJ2-7; D is unresolved. Germline V gene sequence: CDR1 MNHNY, CDR2 SVGAGI (reference sequence). The CDR3 consists of 16 residues. The V end was cut by 0 bases, the J end by 0 bases, with 12 bases between. CDR3 amino acids: CASSYSGGRISYEQYF. CDR3 DNA sequence: TGTGCCAGCAGTTACTCGGGTGGCAGGATCTCCTACGAGCAGTACTTC.

This clone was detected only a few times. This sequence joins TRBV6-5 and TRBJ2-3, with 8 bases lining up with TRBD2. Germline CDR1 is MNHEY and CDR2 is SVGAGI. This CDR3 is built from 11 residues. The J segment lost 13 bases and the V segment lost 2 bases, leaving 2 bases of the junction unmatched. CDR3 amino acids: CASSYGTREYF. The CDR3 coding sequence is TGTGCCAGCAGTTACGGGACTAGGGAGTATTTT.

This clone was seen just once. This chain joins TRBV5-6 and TRBJ2-1; the D gene is possibly TRBD2 (6 bases). V was trimmed by 3 bases and J by 3 bases, leaving 13 bases between them. The CDR3 is made up of 15 amino acids. CDR1 SGHDT and CDR2 YYEEEE come from the germline V gene. CDR3 nucleotides: TGTGCCAGCAGCTCCCCGGCAGCGGGCTACAATGAGCAGTTCTTC. Its protein product is CASSSPAAGYNEQFF.

V gene TRBV10-3 combines with J gene TRBJ1-1, with a possible D match to TRBD1 (6 bases). Germline V gene lookup returns CDR1 ENHRY and CDR2 SYGVKD. This CDR3 contains 15 residues. V was cut by 6 bases and J by 1 base, with 15 bases left in between. CDR3 amino acids: CAIRGQGLGNTEAFF. CDR3 DNA sequence: TGTGCCATCAGGGGGCAGGGGCTGGGGAACACTGAAGCTTTCTTT.

This clone has a handful of counts. The V and J genes are TRBV7-8 and TRBJ1-3; 7 bases align to TRBD1. CDR1 is SGHVS, CDR2 FQNEAQ, per germline. Trimming at V came to 4 bases and at J to 4 bases, leaving 4 bases not matched to a gene. The CDR3 has 14 amino acids. Written as DNA, the CDR3 is TGTGCCAGCAGCTACAGGGGCTCCGGAAACACCATATATTTT. This codes for CASSYRGSGNTIYF. Using reference TRBV7-8 and TRBJ1-3 for the parts outside the CDR3, the full variable domain is GAGVSQSPRYKVAKRGQDVALRCDPISGHVSLFWYQQALGQGPEFLTYFQNEAQLDKSGLPSDRFFAERPEGSVSTLKIQRTQQEDSAVYLCASSYRGSGNTIYFGEGSWLTVV.

In DNA, the CDR3 is TGTGCCAGCAGTCAAACTGACAGGGCTCCAGGGTCCAATGAGCAGTTCTTC. Encoded protein: CASSQTDRAPGSNEQFF. The J gene is TRBJ2-1, the V gene TRBV28; the match to TRBD1 covers 7 bases. V trimming: 5 bases; J trimming: 6 bases; junction bases outside the gene matches: 16. This CDR3 spans 17 amino acids. The germline gives CDR1 MDHEN, CDR2 SYDVKM.

The chain couples TRBV7-7 to TRBJ2-3; D perhaps matches TRBD2 (5 bases). The length of the CDR3 is 14 residues. Germline V gene lookup returns CDR1 SSHAT and CDR2 FNYEAQ (reference sequence). Deletions cut 0 bases from V and 6 bases from J, with 10 bases between. CDR3 sequence reads: CASSLAPERDTQYF. The CDR3 DNA sequence: TGTGCCAGCAGCTTAGCGCCCGAGCGGGATACGCAGTATTTT.

About this clone: Sequence at one end of the junction differs from germline and may be a read error. This rearrangement joins TRBV5-8 to TRBJ2-3, with 11 bases fitting TRBD2. This CDR3 is 17 amino acids long. The germline CDR1 and CDR2 sequences are SGHTS and YDEGEE. The CDR3 DNA sequence: TGTGCCAGCAGTTTGGGGCCGGGACTAGCGGTCACAGATACGCAGTATTTT. Protein sequence: CASSLGPGLAVTDTQYF.

This sequence joins TRBV7-3 and TRBJ2-2, with D hard to call. Germline loops: CDR1 SGHTA, CDR2 FQGTGA. Trimming cost V 5 bases and J 0 bases, with 13 bases left between them. CDR3 size: 16 residues. For the CDR3, the DNA is TGTGCCAGCAGCCTTAACGGAGCCGCGAACACCGGGGAGCTGTTTTTT. Protein: CASSLNGAANTGELFF.

A single count supports this clone. The gene calls are TRBV7-6 and TRBJ2-1, with D possibly matching TRBD1 (6 bases). CDR1 is SGHVS and CDR2 is FNYEAQ in the germline V gene. The CDR3 totals 15 residues. With 2 bases removed from V and 3 bases from J, the gap between germline ends came to 11 bases. The CDR3 is CASSLSEGGYNEQFF. In DNA form, the CDR3 reads TGTGCCAGCAGCTTAAGTGAAGGGGGCTACAATGAGCAGTTCTTC.

This clone showed up just once. The chain uses TRBV6-1 and TRBJ1-4; 7 nucleotides line up with TRBD1. V trimming: 9 bases; J trimming: 4 bases; junction bases outside the gene matches: 8. The germline V gene has CDR1 MNHNS and CDR2 SASEGT. The CDR3 has 14 residues. The CDR3 bases are TGTGCCAGTGGACCGGGACAGCATAATGAAAAACTGTTTTTT. It codes for CASGPGQHNEKLFF.